This T cell receptor (beta chain) is from a study of blood T cell repertoires in COVID-19. This clone was recorded once. The data were produced by immunoSEQ multiplex PCR, yet TCRdb's version contains in-frame clones alone and is incomplete. This sample carries approximately 230,000 clones, 70% to 85% of them seen once, and the ten largest clones take roughly 10%. Germline V gene sequence: CDR1 WNHNN, CDR2 SYGVQD (reference sequence). V was trimmed by 2 bases and J by 2 bases, leaving 13 bases between them. The CDR3 is 15 amino acids. The sample consisted of peripheral blood. V and J are TRBV10-1 and TRBJ2-7, with D unresolved. This TCR came from a man aged 80 or over with acute or convalescent COVID-19. The CDR3 loop is CASSEMQSPTYEQYF. The CDR3, as DNA: TGCGCCAGCAGTGAGATGCAGTCGCCCACCTACGAGCAGTACTTC.